This T cell receptor (beta chain) was captured in a study of shared T cell receptors in the human thymus (dated by TCRdb to the early 2020s). Study-wide context: The study investigated the way shared, self-reactive T-cell receptor alpha chains are produced in the human thymus.

This clone was seen once. No antigen is known for it. Base qualities are missing; no much larger clone stands one base away. Via the germline V gene, CDR1 is SGHDN and CDR2 FVKESK. There are 14 amino acids in the CDR3, from cysteine to phenylalanine inclusive. Of the read, only the CDR3 DNA is kept; its 42 bases are in frame from base 1. Trimming accounts for 3 bases at V and 6 bases at J, while the number of junction bases matched to no gene is 5. The library was prepared using the immunoSEQ multiplex PCR assay. TCRdb obtained this table from immuneACCESS and retained in-frame rearrangements with V and J assigned. These tables miss some clones; where compared with another copy, unresolved V genes account for less than half of the shortfall, and the remainder is unexplained. Across this sample there are about 380,000 clones, with approximately 95% seen only once. Clones ranked in the top ten supply approximately 0.02% of the sample.

Sequencing used thymocytes. The chain employs TRBV14 and TRBJ2-4; a stretch of 7 junction bases matches TRBD2. The receptor was derived from a human donor. In nucleotide form, the sequence is TGTGCCAGCAGCCATAACCGCGGGGGAAACATTCAGTACTTC. This gives the protein CASSHNRGGNIQYF.